The 22 T cell receptor beta chains below all came from one sample that was sequenced in a study of cytomegalovirus exposure and HLA in healthy donors. Primers: 60 Vbeta forward and 13 Jbeta reverse. Clones were sequenced by immunoSEQ multiplex PCR, and TCRdb holds only the in-frame ones, with some missing. The sample consists of about 130,000 clones, approximately 84% of them appearing once. Source material: PBMCs. These receptors all stem from a woman in her late teens or twenties in good health and CMV-seronegative.

The chain uses TRBV15 and TRBJ2-5, with TRBD2 matching over 8 bases. Germline V CDR1 and CDR2: LNHNV, YYDKDF (reference sequence). V lost 7 bases to trimming and J lost 5 bases; unmatched junction nucleotides: 15. The CDR3 runs 16 residues. The CDR3 nucleotides read TGTGCCACCACCACCGGGGGGGGCGGGTGGGGCGAGACCCAGTACTTC. It yields the protein CATTTGGGGWGETQYF.

The V call is TRBV30, the J call TRBJ1-1, with 11 bases identical to TRBD1. There are 13 residues in the CDR3. Per the germline V gene, CDR1 is GTSNPN and CDR2 is SVGIG (reference sequence). V lost 2 bases and J lost 12; bases outside the gene matches: 8. CDR3 region: CAWSPGTGGKTFF. The CDR3 DNA reads TGTGCCTGGAGTCCCGGGACAGGGGGGAAAACTTTCTTT.

The rearrangement joins TRBV19 to TRBJ2-5, with D possibly being TRBD2 (6 bases). V was cut by 4 bases and J by 2 bases, with 11 bases left in between. In germline, CDR1 is LNHDA, CDR2 SQIVND (reference sequence). The CDR3 contains 14 residues. CDR3 residues: CASSTRDSQETQYF. In DNA form, the CDR3 reads TGTGCCAGTAGTACACGGGACTCTCAAGAGACCCAGTACTTC.

Note on this clone: The same CDR3 can be traced to other DNA sequences in this sample. The genes are TRBV5-1 and TRBJ1-1, with a tentative D call TRBD1 (5 bases). The CDR3 has 14 residues. V lost 0 bases and J lost 2, with 8 bases in between. Per the germline V gene, CDR1 is SGHRS and CDR2 is YFSETQ. CDR3 DNA: TGCGCCAGCAGCTTGGCGCAGGGTAACACTGAAGCTTTCTTT. The encoded protein is CASSLAQGNTEAFF.

In the case of this clone: The same CDR3 arises from other DNA sequences in this sample as well. The V and J genes are TRBV7-9 and TRBJ2-3; maybe TRBD2 (6 bases). This CDR3 has 14 amino acids. The germline V gene encodes CDR1 SEHNR and CDR2 FQNEAQ (reference sequence). V was shortened by 0 bases and J by 2 bases, with 6 bases between the two germline ends. The CDR3 protein is CASSLAGLTDTQYF. The CDR3 bases are TGTGCCAGCAGCTTAGCGGGACTCACAGATACGCAGTATTTT.

J is TRBJ2-5 and V is TRBV4-2; 8 nucleotides match TRBD2. Germline CDR1 is LGHNA and CDR2 is YNFKEQ. The V gene end was trimmed by 0 bases and the J gene end by 5 bases; junction bases not matched to a gene: 2. The CDR3 is made up of 14 amino acids. Here the CDR3 DNA reads TGTGCCAGCAGCCAAGATCCGGGAGGGGAGACCCAGTACTTC. This encodes CASSQDPGGETQYF.

The V gene is TRBV11-3, the J gene TRBJ2-7; a weak D match, TRBD1 (6 bases). CDR3 length: 14 residues. Trimming removed 4 bases at V and 2 bases at J, with 12 bases between. Per the germline V gene, CDR1 is SGHNT and CDR2 is YENEEA. The CDR3 DNA reads as TGTGCCAGCAGCTCGAGCTCAGGGGCCTACGAGCAGTACTTC. Translating it yields CASSSSSGAYEQYF. Full variable domain (remainder filled in from reference TRBV11-3 and TRBJ2-7): EAGVVQSPRYKIIEKKQPVAFWCNPISGHNTLYWYLQNLGQGPELLIRYENEEAVDDSQLPKDRFSAERLKGVDSTLKIQPAELGDSAVYLCASSSSSGAYEQYFGPGTRLTVT.

Concerning this clone: Other DNA sequences in the same sample also yield this CDR3. CDR3 protein: CASTLDRNYGYTF. CDR3 DNA sequence: TGTGCCAGCACTTTAGACAGAAACTATGGCTACACCTTC. This chain connects TRBV6-1 to TRBJ1-2; perhaps TRBD1 as D (5 bases). CDR1 MNHNS and CDR2 SASEGT come from the germline V gene. This CDR3 region has 13 residues. Trimming removed 7 bases at V and 2 bases at J, with 11 bases between.

V gene TRBV27 combines with J gene TRBJ2-7; TRBD1 agrees at 7 bases. The CDR3 runs to 15 residues. After removal of 2 bases from V and 1 base from J, the junction contained 5 bases not matched to a gene. CDR1 is MNHEY, CDR2 SMNVEV, per germline (reference sequence). The CDR3 coding sequence is TGTGCCAGCAGTTTAGGTACAGGGGCGTCCTACGAGCAGTACTTC. Its protein product is CASSLGTGASYEQYF.

The CDR3 nucleotides are TGTGCCAGCAGTGAAGCGCTTCTGGGGCGGGAGGGGACCGGGGAGCTGTTTTTT. The encoded protein is CASSEALLGREGTGELFF. The chain is built from TRBV2 and TRBJ2-2; 9 bases fit TRBD2. This CDR3 contains 18 residues. The junction had 10 bases not matched to a gene; V was cut back by 0 bases and J by 5 bases. Per the germline V gene, CDR1 is SNHLY and CDR2 is FYNNEI.

The rearrangement uses TRBV5-4 and TRBJ2-7; tentative D call: TRBD2 (5 bases). The CDR3 extends over 16 amino acids. V dropped 1 base and J dropped 0 bases, with 14 bases sitting between them. Germline V gene sequence: CDR1 SGHNT, CDR2 YYREEE (reference sequence). In nucleotides, the CDR3 is TGTGCCAGCAGCTTGAGCTACGGACTCCGCTCCTACGAGCAGTACTTC. It is translated as CASSLSYGLRSYEQYF.

The chain uses TRBV14 and TRBJ2-7, with D tentatively TRBD2 (6 bases). Trimming removed 1 base from V and 8 bases from J, with 12 bases in between. Germline assignment: CDR1 SGHDN and CDR2 FVKESK. The CDR3 totals 13 residues. The CDR3 reads CASSQGAEGKQYF. For the CDR3, the DNA is TGTGCCAGCAGCCAAGGAGCGGAGGGGAAGCAGTACTTC.

The chain is built from TRBV5-4 and TRBJ1-2, with D perhaps TRBD1 (5 bases). From germline, CDR1 is SGHNT and CDR2 YYREEE (reference sequence). Trimming took off 4 bases at V and 8 bases at J, with 18 bases between the two ends. This CDR3 is built from 14 residues. CDR3 DNA sequence: TGTGCCAGCAGCACTGAGGACACCCGGCGGGGCTACACCTTC. Translated: CASSTEDTRRGYTF.

This chain's CDR3 is CASSVAREQYF. DNA for the CDR3: TGTGCCAGCAGCGTAGCGAGGGAGCAGTACTTC. The chain is built from TRBV5-6 and TRBJ2-7; TRBD2 is a possible D gene (5 bases). The CDR3 length is 11 residues. Germline V gene lookup returns CDR1 SGHDT and CDR2 YYEEEE. The V gene lost 4 bases and the J gene lost 7 bases, with 9 bases spanning the gap.

The chain links TRBV6-5 to TRBJ2-1; the D is unclear. The germline V gene encodes CDR1 MNHEY and CDR2 SVGAGI. The CDR3 consists of 14 residues. Deletions cut 2 bases from V and 6 bases from J, with 11 bases between. The CDR3 region is CASSYLGTFNEQFF. CDR3 nucleotides: TGTGCCAGCAGTTACCTAGGAACCTTCAATGAGCAGTTCTTC.

The V and J genes are TRBV7-2 and TRBJ2-1; D is undetermined. V shed 5 bases and J shed 5 bases, with 16 bases lying between them. The CDR3 totals 15 residues. CDR1 is SGHTA, CDR2 FQGNSA, per germline. The chain's CDR3 is CASSLTGGGNNEQFF. The CDR3 region has the DNA TGTGCCAGCAGCCTCACGGGTGGCGGCAACAATGAGCAGTTCTTC.

As to this clone: An end of the junction differs from the germline gene, which may be a read error. The chain uses TRBV11-2 and TRBJ2-2; D not resolved. Looked up from germline, CDR1 is SGHAT and CDR2 is FQNNGV. The CDR3 extends over 13 amino acids. As DNA, the CDR3 is TGTGCCAGCAGCGTAGACTTCACCGGGGAGCTGTTTTTT. Residues: CASSVDFTGELFF.

The chain links TRBV10-3 to TRBJ1-1, with D possibly being TRBD1 (5 bases). The germline V gene has CDR1 ENHRY and CDR2 SYGVKD. Deletions cut 4 bases from V and 0 bases from J, with 12 bases between. There are 15 residues in the CDR3. The CDR3 DNA reads as TGTGCCATCAGTGCAATTGACAGCCTGAACACTGAAGCTTTCTTT. Translating it yields CAISAIDSLNTEAFF.

The gene calls are TRBV12-5 and TRBJ2-7; unclear D gene. The CDR3 covers 14 residues. Trimming stripped 2 bases from V and 2 bases from J, with 10 bases between. The V gene's germline CDR1 is LGHNT and CDR2 FRNRAP. CDR3 nucleotides: TGTGCTAGTGGTTTGAGGAACAGACCCTACGAGCAGTACTTC. It translates to CASGLRNRPYEQYF.

The table lists this clone with a count of one. The V and J genes are TRBV15 and TRBJ1-2, with 7 bases that match TRBD1. CDR3 length: 18 amino acids. Germline-derived CDR1 and CDR2 are LNHNV and YYDKDF (reference sequence). With 0 bases clipped from V and 4 bases from J, the junction kept 14 bases outside the gene matches. The CDR3 here is CATSRDGGTGVSVYGYTF. The CDR3, as DNA: TGTGCCACCAGCAGAGATGGGGGTACAGGGGTCAGTGTCTATGGCTACACCTTC.

J is TRBJ2-3 and V is TRBV18, with D perhaps TRBD2 (6 bases). Germline lookup yields CDR1 KGHSH and CDR2 LQKENI. CDR3 length equals 12 residues. V was shortened by 8 bases and J by 3 bases, with 9 bases between the two germline ends. CDR3 nucleotides: TGTGCCAGCCGACGGGAGACAGATACGCAGTATTTT. This gives the protein CASRRETDTQYF.

This clone appeared a few times. The chain is built from TRBV5-4 and TRBJ1-1; no firm D call. The CDR3 consists of 16 residues. V was cut by 0 bases and J by 1 base, with 13 bases left in between. The V gene's germline CDR1 is SGHNT and CDR2 YYREEE (reference sequence). The CDR3 nucleotides are TGTGCCAGCAGCTTGGCCCCTATAGGAGGGAACACTGAAGCTTTCTTT. Translation gives CASSLAPIGGNTEAFF.